This T cell receptor beta chain was observed in a study of CD8 T cells in ankylosing spondylitis listed by TCRdb under 2017. General notes on the study: The study set out to find disease-linked TCR variants by profiling T cell receptor beta repertoires in ankylosing spondylitis patients and healthy donors. The whole study cohort included 95 to 130 healthy donors and 25 ankylosing spondylitis patients. Peripheral blood was sampled, and synovial fluid was also collected from ankylosing spondylitis patients.

The CDR3 has 18 amino acids, counting the end cysteine and phenylalanine. The kept DNA is CDR3 alone, 54 bases in frame from the first base. Per the germline V gene, MGHDK is the CDR1 and SYGVNS is the CDR2. V and J are truncated by 4 bases and 2 bases respectively, leaving an intervening sequence of 20 bases. What the authors observed across the whole study: According to the report, matched synovial fluid samples from ankylosing spondylitis patients were significantly enriched for the disease-linked clones. A CD8+ phenotype was shown by the disease-linked clones, which were found at relatively low frequencies in peripheral blood. Blood from ankylosing spondylitis patients appeared to be characterized by a TCR beta motif composed of eight highly homologous amino acid variants. Some of the motif variants had been reported before in the synovial fluid and blood of reactive arthritis patients, a finding that suggests common disease-initiation mechanisms.

This clonotype was counted between two and nine times. It has no known antigen specificity. No much larger clonotype is one base removed from it; base qualities were not supplied. The run used an Illumina HiSeq 2500. TCR beta libraries were prepared by quantitative 5'-RACE with molecular barcodes. Per the original workflow: A new computational method, built on a probabilistic model of VDJ rearrangement, was used to identify disease-linked TCR variants. TCRdb cleaned the public reads at Q25 with fastp, built clones with MiXCR and kept in-frame beta chains. Each entry is one CDR3 protein sequence, shown with its most common DNA and genes. The V and J calls follow TCRdb's processing rather than the paper's. Present in this sample are some 240,000 distinct CDR3 sequences, 18% of which were seen just once. The ten largest make up around 33% of the sample.

The TCR sequence derives from a male donor with ankylosing spondylitis or in good health (not recorded which). The sequencing input was blood, either unsorted or a sorted T cell fraction (not recorded which). Rearrangement joined TRBV25-1 to TRBJ2-2; the D assignment is uncertain and may be TRBD1 or TRBD2, with 5 bases supporting each. For the CDR3, the sequence is CASSGGWFKAANTGELFF. The base sequence is TGTGCCAGCAGTGGGGGGTGGTTTAAGGCAGCCAACACCGGGGAGCTGTTTTTT. The full variable domain, completed from the reference TRBV25-1 and TRBJ2-2 proteins outside the CDR3, reads EADIYQTPRYLVIGTGKKITLECSQTMGHDKMYWYQQDPGMELHLIHYSYGVNSTEKGDLSSESTVSRIRTEHFPLTLESARPSHTSQYLCASSGGWFKAANTGELFFGEGSRLTVL.